Shown below are 22 T cell receptor beta chains from a single sample sequenced in a study of CD8 T cells in ankylosing spondylitis (dated by TCRdb to the late 2010s). Library generation was performed with 5' RACE. Sequencing took place on an Illumina HiSeq 2500. The public reads were reprocessed in TCRdb via fastp at Q25 and MiXCR, keeping in-frame beta chains. Each record represents a unique CDR3 protein, reported with the most common genes and DNA among its rows. The sample table contains roughly 170,000 distinct CDR3 sequences; only one count was recorded for 9.5% to 10% of them. Clones ranked in the top ten supply approximately 16% of the sample. The sequenced material came from blood, either unsorted or a sorted T cell fraction (not recorded which). The receptors shown here come from a female donor with ankylosing spondylitis or in good health (not recorded which).

The table lists this clonotype with a few counts. The rearrangement links TRBV20-1 to TRBJ2-7, with 7 bases aligning to TRBD1. V gave up 0 bases and J gave up 4 bases; unmatched junction bases: 6. Per the germline V gene, CDR1 is DFQATT and CDR2 is SNEGSKA (reference sequence). This CDR3 has 14 amino acids. In DNA form, the CDR3 reads TGCAGTGCTAGAGATACAGGGGAGTTTTACGAGCAGTACTTC. It codes for CSARDTGEFYEQYF.

This chain uses TRBV5-8 with TRBJ1-6; no reliable D call. Germline CDR1 and CDR2: SGHTS and YDEGEE. V was shortened by 4 bases and J by 0 bases, with 14 bases between the two germline ends. CDR3 length: 17 residues. CDR3 amino acids: CASSGMTASSYNSPLHF. In DNA form, the CDR3 reads TGTGCCAGCAGCGGAATGACGGCAAGCTCCTATAATTCACCCCTCCACTTT. The whole variable domain, filled in from reference TRBV5-8 and TRBJ1-6, reads EAGVTQSPTHLIKTRGQQATLRCSPISGHTSVYWYQQALGLGLQFLLWYDEGEERNRGNFPPRFSGRQFPNYSSELNVNALELEDSALYLCASSGMTASSYNSPLHFGNGTRLTVT.

This clonotype was detected ten times or more. The genes are TRBV11-2 and TRBJ2-1; tentatively, D is TRBD1 (6 bases). CDR3 length equals 13 residues. Trimming took 5 bases from V and 3 from J, leaving 8 bases between them. Germline CDR1 reads SGHAT; CDR2 reads FQNNGV. The CDR3, as DNA: TGTGCCAGCAGCCGGGACATCTACAATGAGCAGTTCTTC. Translated, it gives CASSRDIYNEQFF.

The chain is built from TRBV21-1 and TRBJ2-1; the table assigns TRBD2, which was not confirmed against the DNA. TRBV21-1 is designated a pseudogene. The CDR3 has 9 amino acids. In nucleotides, the CDR3 is TGCTCGGAGGAAAAGGAGCAGTTCTTC. Protein: CSEEKEQFF.

CDR3 sequence (DNA): TGTGCCAGTAGCCTTGATGGGTCCGGGGAGCTGTTTTTT. Its protein product is CASSLDGSGELFF. The V and J genes are TRBV19 and TRBJ2-2; no firm D call. The length of the CDR3 is 13 residues. Deletions cut 6 bases from V and 6 bases from J, with 11 bases between. Germline V gene lookup returns CDR1 LNHDA and CDR2 SQIVND (reference sequence).

This clonotype came up a few times. The chain couples TRBV6-1 to TRBJ2-7; D unresolved. The germline gives CDR1 MNHNS, CDR2 SASEGT. V was trimmed by 7 bases and J by 2 bases, leaving 18 bases between them. The CDR3 extends over 15 amino acids. CDR3 loop: CASNPVQEITYEQYF. CDR3 DNA sequence: TGTGCCAGCAACCCAGTGCAGGAGATTACCTACGAGCAGTACTTC.

This clonotype was found many times. The J gene is TRBJ2-2, the V gene TRBV12-3 or TRBV12-4; D is unresolved. With 2 bases removed from V and 9 bases from J, the gap between germline ends came to 10 bases. The CDR3 is 13 amino acids. In DNA form, the CDR3 reads TGTGCCAGCAGTTTATTGGGGATAAGGGAGCTGTTTTTT. It encodes CASSLLGIRELFF.

The CDR3 loop is CSAREKEWGTQYF. The CDR3 region has the DNA TGCAGTGCTAGAGAGAAGGAGTGGGGTACGCAGTATTTT. V usage is TRBV20-1 and J usage is TRBJ2-3; D unresolved. Germline CDR1 reads DFQATT; CDR2 reads SNEGSKA (reference sequence). The V end lost 0 bases, the J end lost 8 bases, and 12 bases lay between the germline ends. The CDR3 consists of 13 residues.

The rearrangement joins TRBV28 to TRBJ2-2, with D unresolved. CDR3 length equals 13 residues. The germline V gene encodes CDR1 MDHEN and CDR2 SYDVKM. The ends were cut back, 6 bases at V and 3 bases at J, with 8 bases in the middle. The CDR3 protein is CASRLRDTGELFF. The CDR3 DNA is TGTGCCAGCAGGTTACGGGACACCGGGGAGCTGTTTTTT.

The chain employs TRBV10-3 and TRBJ2-1; 9 bases line up with TRBD2. Germline V lookup: CDR1 ENHRY, CDR2 SYGVKD. This CDR3 contains 14 residues. V trimming: 8 bases; J trimming: 6 bases; junction bases outside the gene matches: 8. The CDR3 is CAILASGKTNEQFF. The CDR3 bases are TGTGCCATCTTGGCTAGCGGGAAGACCAATGAGCAGTTCTTC.

The DNA of the CDR3 is TGCGCCAGCAGCCCCGGGACCAATCAGCCCCAGCATTTT. Protein: CASSPGTNQPQHF. This chain uses TRBV10-2 with TRBJ1-5; D possibly corresponds to TRBD1 (5 bases). This CDR3 is built from 13 residues. Germline values: CDR1 WSHSY, CDR2 SAAADI. Deletions cut 6 bases from V and 3 bases from J, with 9 bases between.

The chain couples TRBV20-1 to TRBJ2-7, with D possibly matching TRBD1 (7 bases). Looked up from germline, CDR1 is DFQATT and CDR2 is SNEGSKA (reference sequence). The V and J ends lost 5 bases and 4 bases respectively, with 21 bases between them. The CDR3 spans 15 residues. CDR3 bases: TGCAGTGCTGGAGGGATTTTAGGGGGCTTATACGAGCAGTACTTC. Its protein product is CSAGGILGGLYEQYF.

Many counts were recorded for this clonotype. The V and J genes are TRBV12-3 or TRBV12-4 and TRBJ2-7; TRBD2 is a possible D gene (5 bases). V lost 2 bases and J 3 bases, leaving 14 bases between the germline ends. CDR3 length: 15 amino acids. The DNA of the CDR3 is TGTGCCAGCAGTTTAAGCGACGGACTCTACTACGAGCAGTACTTC. Amino acid sequence: CASSLSDGLYYEQYF.

This clonotype was found a few times. One end of the junction is discordant with germline, which a read error may explain. The chain joins TRBV7-7 to TRBJ2-3; D remains ambiguous. Germline V gives CDR1 SSHAT, CDR2 FNYEAQ (reference sequence). The CDR3 consists of 13 residues. The CDR3 DNA reads as TGTGCTAGCAGCTTAAGCCACACAGATACGCAGTATTTT. Amino acid sequence: CASSLSHTDTQYF.

The V call is TRBV4-3, the J call TRBJ2-1; D might be TRBD1 (5 bases). V was trimmed by 2 bases and J by 4 bases, leaving 15 bases between them. This CDR3 contains 16 residues. CDR1 LGHNA and CDR2 YSLEER come from the germline V gene. CDR3 coding DNA: TGCGCCAGCAGCCAATACGGAGCAGGGATGTACAATGAGCAGTTCTTC. The encoded protein is CASSQYGAGMYNEQFF.

This clonotype occurred many times. V usage is TRBV29-1 and J usage is TRBJ2-1, with 8 bases fitting TRBD2. V shed 3 bases, J shed 0 bases, and the junction held 22 bases outside the gene matches. CDR1 and CDR2 (germline): SQVTM, ANQGSEA. The CDR3 has 21 residues. CDR3 sequence: CSVDGLEGLAGPRSSYNEQFF. CDR3 coding DNA: TGCAGCGTTGATGGACTAGAAGGCCTAGCGGGCCCCCGTAGCTCCTACAATGAGCAGTTCTTC.

This clonotype was counted many times. The V call is TRBV21-1, the J call TRBJ1-4; no DNA check was done on the table's D call, TRBD1. TRBV21-1 is described as a pseudogene. There are 16 residues in the CDR3. CDR3 loop: CASSKESGVANEKLFF. The CDR3 bases are TGTGCCAGCAGCAAAGAATCCGGGGTCGCGAATGAAAAACTGTTTTTT.

V and J are TRBV2 and TRBJ2-5; weak D call: TRBD1 (6 bases). V lost 3 bases and J 3 bases, leaving 14 bases between the germline ends. Germline V gives CDR1 SNHLY, CDR2 FYNNEI. The CDR3 totals 15 residues. The CDR3, as DNA: TGTGCCAGCAGTGATGGGGACATGACGAAAGAGACCCAGTACTTC. Its translation is CASSDGDMTKETQYF.

The V call is TRBV5-5, the J call TRBJ2-7, with a tentative D call TRBD1 (6 bases). CDR1 is SGHKS, CDR2 YYEKEE, per germline (reference sequence). This CDR3 has 13 amino acids. The V end was cut by 2 bases, the J end by 2 bases, with 8 bases between. The CDR3: CASSFWGPYEQYF. The CDR3 DNA sequence: TGTGCCAGCAGCTTCTGGGGGCCCTACGAGCAGTACTTC.

The V and J genes are TRBV24-1 and TRBJ2-5, with D tentatively TRBD1 (6 bases). Trimming took off 6 bases at V and 0 bases at J, with 10 bases between the two ends. Germline CDR1 and CDR2: KGHDR and SFDVKD. The CDR3 length is 14 residues. The CDR3 DNA is TGTGCCACCAGTAAGACAGGAAACCAAGAGACCCAGTACTTC. Protein sequence: CATSKTGNQETQYF.

In this sample, this clonotype turned up a few times. The chain couples TRBV7-6 to TRBJ2-1, with a tentative D call TRBD2 (5 bases). The germline CDR1 and CDR2 sequences are SGHVS and FNYEAQ. The CDR3 totals 13 residues. V gave up 1 base and J gave up 8 bases, with 9 bases separating them. CDR3 in amino acids: CASSLGGPDEQFF. As DNA, the CDR3 is TGTGCCAGCAGCTTAGGAGGGCCGGATGAGCAGTTCTTC.

The J gene is TRBJ2-6, the V gene TRBV27; no reliable D call. Germline V lookup: CDR1 MNHEY, CDR2 SMNVEV (reference sequence). The CDR3 contains 14 residues. With 7 bases removed from V and 0 bases from J, the gap between germline ends came to 7 bases. The CDR3 spells CASTQPSGANVLTF. The CDR3 DNA follows: TGTGCCAGCACCCAACCCTCTGGGGCCAACGTCCTGACTTTC.